The clone carrying this T cell receptor (beta chain) was seen more than once but under ten times. Its antigen is unidentified. The data stem from a study of memory CD4+ T cells and cytomegalovirus serostatus. Here immunoSEQ multiplex PCR was the method, and the copy in TCRdb shows in-frame clones only, minus some. The sample gives about 41,000 clones, about 85% of which show up once; about 0.79% is in the top ten. Trimming stripped 2 bases from V and 1 base from J, with 8 bases between. The germline V gene encodes CDR1 SSHAT and CDR2 FNYEAQ (reference sequence). This CDR3 spans 14 amino acids. The sort gate was single viable CD3+CD4+CD8-CD45RO+ cells for memory CD4+ T cells. Findings and limits, study-wide: Suggested: most of the CMV-linked TCR signature lies in CD4+ memory cells.

Sequencing input: memory CD4+ T cells from blood. This TCR derives from an adult in good health and CMV-seronegative. The J gene is TRBJ1-1, the V gene TRBV7-7; D not resolved. The CDR3 region is CASSLSRGNTEAFF. The CDR3 DNA follows: TGTGCCAGCAGCTTATCCCGGGGGAACACTGAAGCTTTCTTT.